This TCR beta chain was profiled in a study of human T cells and chemical hapten exposure (dated by TCRdb to the early 2020s). About the investigation overall: For sensitization, 2% DPC in acetone was applied to a roughly 2 cm by roughly 2 cm area of upper inner arm skin. Throughout the study period of 20 to 25 weeks, patients also received therapeutic DPC doses to the scalp every week. Patch testing was done on the upper back using Finn chambers containing 0.01% DPC, and results were scored after 6 days according to International Contact Dermatitis Research Group standards. The patient cohort, mostly female, included alopecia areata with under or over 50% scalp involvement, alopecia totalis and alopecia universalis. Libraries were pooled for sequencing, and per-sample TCR yields varied mainly because of small differences in library volumes within the pool. The study tracked peripheral blood TCR repertoire changes in vivo during primary and secondary sensitization to the hapten diphenylcyclopropenone (DPC) in alopecia patients. Blood samples were taken from patients before sensitization (week 0) and at 2, 6 and about 24 weeks after DPC sensitization. Blood for TCR sequencing was provided by twenty-nine alopecia patients at one to four time points (pre-sensitization, 2, 6 and 24 weeks). The full study reports these points: Compared with pre-sensitization or healthy control sets, expanded TCRs formed significantly more large CDR3 similarity clusters, which is consistent with antigen-driven responses. Patch test score correlated positively with the number of PT1 expanded TCRs, reaching significance at thresholds 8, 16 and 32 but not at 4. Because all patients had alopecia, a presumed autoimmune disease, the immune response of the patients might differ from that of healthy individuals. Repeated subsampling changed both the strength of the expansion versus patch-test correlation and the threshold at which the correlation became significant. No change with DPC sensitization was found in the number of TCRs above 1 in 1000 frequency, and no evidence of global repertoire structure alterations was found.

The table lists this clonotype with many counts. Its antigen is still unknown. Nothing much larger sits one base from this clone, and base qualities are not available. The sample's time point label is to be understood as: patch test 2, 6 weeks after DPC sensitization. The treatment or condition tag for this specimen amounts to: therapeutic diphenylcyclopropenone sensitization with weekly scalp DPC. At every patch-test visit, the blood draw took place before the patch test was put on. Eligible patients were aged 18 to 70, diagnosed with alopecia, deemed suitable for DPC therapy, and excluded if pregnant. Total RNA was isolated from unfractionated whole blood collected in Tempus Blood RNA tubes. Receptors were amplified or captured by RACE. The run used a NextSeq 500. Library preparation attached unique molecular identifiers to individual cDNA molecules for quantitative, reproducible TCR counting. Both TCR alpha and TCR beta chains were sequenced from each blood RNA sample. In the paper's pipeline: Samples had a median of approximately 93,000 TCRs, with a range from roughly 23,224 to 750,000. The Decombinator software suite was used to annotate the V, J and CDR3 of the TCR reads. To make PS versus PT1 abundance plots, every sample was subsampled to the same number of TCRs (28,000). Expanded TCRs were defined as absent before sensitization and observed at least eight times at the 2-week time point. The raw public data were reprocessed by TCRdb itself: fastp quality trimming at Q25, MiXCR clonotype calling, in-frame beta chains only. A single entry per CDR3 protein holds the most common genes and DNA from its merged rows. The V and J calls were not made by the authors but by TCRdb's processing. The sample data list tens of thousands of distinct CDR3 sequences, and over 3% of these were observed just once. Jointly, the top ten make up approximately 6.7% of the sample.

The germline V end is reduced by 5 bases and the J end by 3 bases; junction bases left unmatched: 6. Reading the germline V gene gives CDR1 MDHEN and CDR2 SYDVKM. Including the terminal cysteine and phenylalanine, the CDR3 comprises 15 residues. This entry keeps only the CDR3 DNA: 45 bases, framed from base 1. This chain is built from TRBV28 and TRBJ2-1; 8 central nucleotides agree with TRBD2. Material: whole blood, obtained in connection with sensitization to the hapten diphenylcyclopropenone (DPC). This sequence was found in a man aged 35-49 years with alopecia areata. Some clones in this sample may be carry-over from other donors' samples. Here the CDR3 is given as CASSSGRYRYNEQFF. The DNA sequence reads TGTGCCAGCAGTAGCGGGAGATACCGCTACAATGAGCAGTTCTTC.